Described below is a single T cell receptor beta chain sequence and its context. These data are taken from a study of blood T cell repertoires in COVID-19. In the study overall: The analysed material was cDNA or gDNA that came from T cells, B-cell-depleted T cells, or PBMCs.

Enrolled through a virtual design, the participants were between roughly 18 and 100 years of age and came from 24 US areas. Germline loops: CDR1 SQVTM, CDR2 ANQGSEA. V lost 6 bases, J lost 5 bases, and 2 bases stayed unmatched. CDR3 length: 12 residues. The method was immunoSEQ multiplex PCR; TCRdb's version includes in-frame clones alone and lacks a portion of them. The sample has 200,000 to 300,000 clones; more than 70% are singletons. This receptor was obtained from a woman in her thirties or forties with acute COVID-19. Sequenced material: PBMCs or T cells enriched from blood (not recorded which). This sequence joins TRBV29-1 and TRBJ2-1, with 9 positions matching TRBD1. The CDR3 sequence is CSVWDRDNEQFF. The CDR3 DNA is TGCAGCGTGTGGGACAGGGACAATGAGCAGTTCTTC.